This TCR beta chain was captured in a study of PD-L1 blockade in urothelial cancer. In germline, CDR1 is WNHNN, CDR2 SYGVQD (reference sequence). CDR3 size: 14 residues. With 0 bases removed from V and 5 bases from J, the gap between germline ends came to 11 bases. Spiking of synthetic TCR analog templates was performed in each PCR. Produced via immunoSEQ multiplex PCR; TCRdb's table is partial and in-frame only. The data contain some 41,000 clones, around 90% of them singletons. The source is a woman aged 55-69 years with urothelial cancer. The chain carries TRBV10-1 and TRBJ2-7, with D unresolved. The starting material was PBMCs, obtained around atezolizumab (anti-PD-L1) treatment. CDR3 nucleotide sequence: TGCGCCAGCAGTGAGTCGAGAGCGAACGACGAGCAGTACTTC. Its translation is CASSESRANDEQYF.